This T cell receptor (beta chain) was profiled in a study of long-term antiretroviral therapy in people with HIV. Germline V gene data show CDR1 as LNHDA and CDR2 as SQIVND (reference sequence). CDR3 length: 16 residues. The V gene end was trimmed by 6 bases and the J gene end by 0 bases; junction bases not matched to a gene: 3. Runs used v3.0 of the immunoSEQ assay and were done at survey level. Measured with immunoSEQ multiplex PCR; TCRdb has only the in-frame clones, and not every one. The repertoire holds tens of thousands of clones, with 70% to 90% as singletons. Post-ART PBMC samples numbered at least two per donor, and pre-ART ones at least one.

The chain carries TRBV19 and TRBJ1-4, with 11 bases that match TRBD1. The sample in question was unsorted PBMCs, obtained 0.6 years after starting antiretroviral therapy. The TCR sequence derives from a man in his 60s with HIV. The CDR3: CASRDRGRATNEKLFF. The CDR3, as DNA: TGTGCCAGTAGGGACAGGGGGCGTGCAACTAATGAAAAACTGTTTTTT.